The text below deals with one TCR beta chain. The investigators amplified TCR beta CDR3 regions from RNA transcripts. A set of HTBI primers served as the primers for a first-round RT-PCR of the TCR CDR3. TCRdb called the multiplex PCR reads again in MiXCR, with one record for every CDR3 protein. The sample carries 500,000 to 600,000 distinct CDR3 sequences, roughly 50% recorded once. This entry comes from a study of T cells in Graves' hyperthyroidism and ophthalmopathy. V gave up 4 bases and J gave up 9 bases, with 6 bases separating them. The CDR3 runs 11 residues. The germline CDR1 and CDR2 sequences are ENHRY and SYGVKD.

The sample taken for sequencing was peripheral blood or thyroid tissue (not recorded which). The chain has TRBV10-3 and TRBJ2-2; D is unresolved. The TCR was taken from a woman between 18 and 29 years old with Graves' hyperthyroidism. The CDR3 DNA follows: TGTGCCATCAGTGGGGTCCGGGAGCTGTTTTTT. As protein: CAISGVRELFF.